What follows is one TCR beta chain and its context. Relative to the germline gene, one junction end is altered; a read error may explain this. The data belong to a study of blood T cell repertoires in COVID-19. Study at large: COVID-19 samples from acute and convalescent phases originated in the United States, Italy and Spain. The analysed material was cDNA or gDNA that came from T cells, B-cell-depleted T cells, or PBMCs.

The CDR3 covers 12 residues. Germline CDR1 and CDR2: LGHDT and YNNKEL (reference sequence). As processed by the authors: The authors estimated nucleated cell counts from reference gene primer amplification. The protocol was immunoSEQ multiplex PCR, while the TCRdb copy is restricted to in-frame clones and leaves out a portion. V, J and clone size are taken as reported in that table, and D and trimming were inferred from the DNA itself. The sample consists of 90,000 or so clones, 87% of them appearing once. The sequence derives from an older woman with COVID-19, enrolled during active disease. This rearrangement joins TRBV3-1 (or the pseudogene TRBV3-2) to TRBJ2-7, with D unresolved. Source material: peripheral blood. The CDR3 nucleotides are TGTGCCAGCAGCCAAGATCTACGGTTTTTGTCCTTC. This codes for CASSQDLRFLSF.